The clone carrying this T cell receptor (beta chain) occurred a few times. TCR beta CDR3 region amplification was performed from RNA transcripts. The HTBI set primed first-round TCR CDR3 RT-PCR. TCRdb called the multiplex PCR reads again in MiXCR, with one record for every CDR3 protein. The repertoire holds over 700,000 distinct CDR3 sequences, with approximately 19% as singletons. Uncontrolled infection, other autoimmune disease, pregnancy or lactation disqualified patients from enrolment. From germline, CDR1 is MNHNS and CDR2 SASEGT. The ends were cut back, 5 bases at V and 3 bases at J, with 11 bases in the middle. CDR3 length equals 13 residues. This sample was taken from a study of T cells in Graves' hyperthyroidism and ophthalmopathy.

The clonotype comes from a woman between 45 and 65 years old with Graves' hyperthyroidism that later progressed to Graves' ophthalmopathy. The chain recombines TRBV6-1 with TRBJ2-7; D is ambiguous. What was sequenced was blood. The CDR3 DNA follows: TGTGCCAGCAGTCCCCAGGACCGCTACGAGCAGTACTTC. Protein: CASSPQDRYEQYF.